This record looks at one T cell receptor beta chain sequence and its context. The antigen is undetermined. This entry belongs to a study of T cells in Graves' hyperthyroidism and ophthalmopathy. Study findings and constraints: For ophthalmopathy, model prediction preceded onset by a median approximately 6 months.

Exclusion followed for patients with uncontrolled infection, other autoimmune disease, pregnancy or lactation. Diagnoses used clinical symptoms, serum thyroxine and TRAb, thyroid ultrasound and orbital computed tomography. The PBMCs had their origin in roughly 9.4 ml of fresh peripheral blood. Authors of the study amplified TCR beta CDR3 regions from RNA transcripts. Researchers ran a first-round RT-PCR on the TCR CDR3 using the HTBI primer set. MiXCR, applied by TCRdb to the multiplex PCR reads, yields one record per CDR3 protein. The data hold approximately 490,000 distinct CDR3 sequences, with 22% observed a single time. The CDR3 runs to 12 residues. V lost 4 bases and J lost 7, with 11 bases in between.

Sequencing was carried out using blood. The sequence was collected from a woman between 65 and 79 years old with Graves' ophthalmopathy. This sequence joins TRBV12-3 or TRBV12-4 and TRBJ2-7; maybe TRBD1 (6 bases). CDR3 in amino acids: CASSSGVGEQYF. The DNA for the CDR3 is TGTGCCAGCAGTTCAGGGGTGGGAGAGCAGTACTTC.